The clone carrying this T cell receptor beta chain was detected ten times or more. Antigen: not known. Overall study results and limits: The TCR gene usage of tumor memory CD4+ T cells clustered together with blood and lymph node memory CD4+ cells and with lymph node naive CD4+ cells. The larger cohort examined one V-J beta rearrangement, not whole repertoires.

Treg sorting used a CD4+CD25+CD127-/low gate. After constant-region reverse-primer amplification, full-length variable regions underwent semi-nested PCR with Nested Universal Primer A. One entry per CDR3 protein results from TCRdb running MiXCR on the 5' RACE reads. Here the sample spans tens of thousands of distinct CDR3 sequences, roughly a fifth being singletons. Germline V gene data show CDR1 as LGHDT and CDR2 as YNNKEL (reference sequence). J was trimmed by 5 bases and V by 1 base; bases with no gene match: 3. The CDR3 is 14 amino acids. This TCR derives from a female donor with breast cancer. The sample was Tregs sorted from blood. The chain couples TRBV3-1 to TRBJ2-7, with 9 positions matching TRBD1. The chain's CDR3 is CASSQVRDRDEQYF. CDR3 DNA: TGTGCCAGCAGCCAAGTCCGGGACAGGGACGAGCAGTACTTC.